Below are 23 T cell receptor beta chains sequenced from a single sample in a study of vaccination and CD4 T cells after COVID-19. These receptors' antigens are unknown. The treatment was: approximately 11-day PBMC culture with coronavirus spike peptide pools or control peptides (ViraFEST assay). The Oncomine TCR Beta short-read assay was what sequenced the DNA obtained from cultured CD4+ T cells. One entry per CDR3 protein, called by TCRdb with MiXCR from the PCR reads. The data contain 15,000 to 20,000 distinct CDR3 sequences, less than 50% of them singletons. This specimen was CD4+ T cells from blood, cultured in vitro, taken after SARS-CoV-2 vaccination. These receptor sequences come from a human donor who had recovered from COVID-19.

This chain links TRBV15 with TRBJ2-2; D call uncertain. Trimming took off 6 bases at V and 5 bases at J, with 16 bases between the two ends. From germline, CDR1 is LNHNV and CDR2 YYDKDF (reference sequence). The CDR3 runs to 15 residues. The CDR3 DNA is TGTGCCACCAGTTTAGACGGGTCTGATACCGGGGAGCTGTTTTTT. Translating gives CATSLDGSDTGELFF.

The chain uses TRBV11-3 and TRBJ2-5; D may match TRBD1 or TRBD2 (5 bases each). Germline V gene lookup returns CDR1 SGHNT and CDR2 YENEEA. The CDR3 is 15 amino acids. V lost 1 base to trimming and J lost 6 bases, with 15 bases between them. CDR3 sequence (DNA): TGTGCCAGCAGCTTAGCCGGGACGGGAAAAAAGACCCAGTACTTC. Translation: CASSLAGTGKKTQYF.

This clonotype ranks as large. CDR3: CASNGVGGNQPQHF. CDR3 nucleotide sequence: TGTGCCAGTAACGGGGTTGGGGGCAATCAGCCCCAGCATTTT. The rearrangement links TRBV19 to TRBJ1-5; D gene ambiguous. Germline V CDR1 and CDR2: LNHDA, SQIVND (reference sequence). With 7 bases removed from V and 2 bases from J, the gap between germline ends came to 12 bases. CDR3 size: 14 residues.

This rearrangement joins TRBV19 to TRBJ2-5, with D possibly TRBD2 on 7 matching bases. V lost 8 bases, J lost 0 bases, and 19 bases lay in between. From germline, CDR1 is LNHDA and CDR2 SQIVND (reference sequence). This CDR3 comprises 16 residues. CDR3 sequence reads: CASSGRGRGYQETQYF. DNA of the CDR3: TGTGCCAGTTCGGGGAGGGGCAGGGGCTACCAAGAGACCCAGTACTTC.

The chain couples TRBV7-9 to TRBJ1-3; 7 bases agree with TRBD1. The junction had 7 bases not matched to a gene; V was cut back by 5 bases and J by 3 bases. This CDR3 comprises 15 residues. From germline, CDR1 is SEHNR and CDR2 FQNEAQ (reference sequence). This CDR3 reads CASSPTGLGGNTIYF. The DNA of the CDR3 is TGTGCCAGCAGCCCGACAGGGCTAGGTGGAAACACCATATATTTT.

The CDR3 region is CASSPNPTGGNTEAFF. CDR3 nucleotides: TGTGCCAGCAGCCCAAACCCGACAGGTGGGAACACTGAAGCTTTCTTT. The chain is built from TRBV5-5 and TRBJ1-1, with a weak D call TRBD1 (6 bases). Trimming removed 4 bases at V and 1 base at J, with 17 bases between. The CDR3 totals 16 residues. Germline V gene sequence: CDR1 SGHKS, CDR2 YYEKEE (reference sequence).

This clonotype was detected only a few times. The V gene is TRBV6-1, the J gene TRBJ1-2; D not certain. The CDR3 contains 11 residues. V was trimmed by 4 bases and J by 8 bases, leaving 8 bases between them. Germline-derived CDR1 and CDR2 are MNHNS and SASEGT. CDR3 region: CASSGVAGYTF. CDR3 bases: TGTGCCAGCAGTGGGGTCGCGGGCTACACCTTC.

This clonotype has a handful of counts. The gene calls are TRBV20-1 and TRBJ2-1; D is perhaps TRBD2 (7 bases). The CDR3 length is 14 residues. Trimming removed 3 bases at V and 0 bases at J, with 9 bases between. CDR1 is DFQATT, CDR2 SNEGSKA, per germline (reference sequence). The CDR3 is CSASGGLSYNEQFF. In DNA form, the CDR3 reads TGCAGTGCTAGCGGGGGGCTCTCCTACAATGAGCAGTTCTTC.

This clonotype was detected only once. The chain couples TRBV2 to TRBJ1-2, with D tentatively TRBD1 (5 bases). Germline V gene lookup returns CDR1 SNHLY and CDR2 FYNNEI. The CDR3 consists of 15 residues. V shed 7 bases and J shed 2 bases, with 17 bases lying between them. CDR3 DNA: TGTGCCAGCAAAGTCGATGGGCAGGGCAACTATGGCTACACCTTC. It codes for CASKVDGQGNYGYTF.

The V gene is TRBV7-9, the J gene TRBJ1-2, with 8 bases lining up with TRBD1. V was pared by 5 bases and J by 2 bases, with 7 bases of the junction left unmatched. Germline loops: CDR1 SEHNR, CDR2 FQNEAQ (reference sequence). The CDR3 length is 15 residues. The CDR3 is CASSAPGGENYGYTF. The CDR3 DNA reads as TGTGCCAGCAGCGCCCCAGGGGGCGAGAACTATGGCTACACCTTC.

This sequence joins TRBV28 and TRBJ1-5; 8 positions agree with TRBD1. This CDR3 contains 14 residues. The germline CDR1 and CDR2 sequences are MDHEN and SYDVKM. The V and J ends lost 5 bases and 2 bases, in that order; junction bases with no gene match: 2. The CDR3: CASSETGGNQPQHF. CDR3 nucleotide sequence: TGTGCCAGCAGTGAGACAGGGGGCAATCAGCCCCAGCATTTT.

This clonotype has more than one count but fewer than ten. The gene calls are TRBV11-3 and TRBJ2-7, with 13 bases identical to TRBD2. J was trimmed by 2 bases and V by 5 bases; bases with no gene match: 3. The CDR3 runs 15 residues. Per germline, CDR1 SGHNT and CDR2 YENEEA. CDR3 nucleotides: TGTGCCAGCAGCCCGGGACTAGCGGGAACCTACGAGCAGTACTTC. Translating gives CASSPGLAGTYEQYF. Based on the CDR3 plus reference TRBV11-3 and TRBJ2-7, the full variable domain is EAGVVQSPRYKIIEKKQPVAFWCNPISGHNTLYWYLQNLGQGPELLIRYENEEAVDDSQLPKDRFSAERLKGVDSTLKIQPAELGDSAVYLCASSPGLAGTYEQYFGPGTRLTVT.

This clonotype showed up just a few times. This chain uses TRBV6-5 with TRBJ2-2; D tentatively fits TRBD1 or TRBD2 (5 bases each). The V gene lost 2 bases and the J gene lost 4 bases, with 11 bases spanning the gap. CDR3 length: 15 amino acids. The germline CDR1 and CDR2 sequences are MNHEY and SVGAGI. CDR3 nucleotides: TGTGCCAGCAGTTACCAGGGACGGGGCACCGGGGAGCTGTTTTTT. Amino acid sequence: CASSYQGRGTGELFF.

This clonotype appeared a single time. CDR3 nucleotides: TGTGCCAGCAGCATTCAGACAGGGGCGAGGACTGAAGCTTTCTTT. Translated: CASSIQTGARTEAFF. The chain uses TRBV7-2 and TRBJ1-1; 8 nucleotides agree with TRBD1. Germline CDR1 reads SGHTA; CDR2 reads FQGNSA. The CDR3 has 15 amino acids. After removal of 5 bases from V and 5 bases from J, the junction contained 10 bases not matched to a gene.

The chain uses TRBV7-9 and TRBJ1-1; 7 nucleotides agree with TRBD1. Per the germline V gene, CDR1 is SEHNR and CDR2 is FQNEAQ (reference sequence). The V segment lost 1 base and the J segment 1 base; nucleotides outside the gene matches: 12. CDR3 size: 18 residues. Here the CDR3 DNA reads TGTGCCAGCAGCTTAGGCGGATTCAGGGGGTTACCGAACACTGAAGCTTTCTTT. The encoded protein is CASSLGGFRGLPNTEAFF.

This sequence joins TRBV5-1 and TRBJ1-6; D gene unclear. In germline, CDR1 is SGHRS, CDR2 YFSETQ. The CDR3 has 15 amino acids. Deletions cut 5 bases from V and 10 bases from J, with 19 bases between. CDR3 sequence (DNA): TGCGCCAGCAGTCGCGAGGGCCTGGTACGATCACCCCTCCACTTT. Translating gives CASSREGLVRSPLHF.

V is TRBV10-3 and J is TRBJ2-7; no firm D call. This CDR3 has 14 residues. Trimming took 2 bases from V and 5 from J, leaving 13 bases between them. Per the germline V gene, CDR1 is ENHRY and CDR2 is SYGVKD. CDR3 in amino acids: CAISEHQPANEQYF. DNA for the CDR3: TGTGCCATCAGTGAGCACCAGCCTGCCAACGAGCAGTACTTC.

The DNA for the CDR3 is TGTGCCAGCGGGACAGGGACGGCTTTCTTT. Amino acid sequence: CASGTGTAFF. The V and J genes are TRBV28 and TRBJ1-1; 9 bases line up with TRBD1. The V and J ends lost 8 bases and 11 bases, in that order; junction bases with no gene match: 3. The CDR3 runs 10 residues. CDR1 is MDHEN, CDR2 SYDVKM, per germline.

This clonotype was picked up a small number of times. This chain uses TRBV29-1 with TRBJ1-1; possibly TRBD1 for D (5 bases). This CDR3 spans 13 amino acids. Germline V gene sequence: CDR1 SQVTM, CDR2 ANQGSEA. V lost 7 bases and J lost 1, with 13 bases in between. In DNA, the CDR3 is TGCAGCGCCATGGGGCAGCCGAACACTGAAGCTTTCTTT. Amino acid sequence: CSAMGQPNTEAFF. The complete variable domain, with remaining parts taken from reference TRBV29-1 and TRBJ1-1, reads SAVISQKPSRDICQRGTSLTIQCQVDSQVTMMFWYRQQPGQSLTLIATANQGSEATYESGFVIDKFPISRPNLTFSTLTVSNMSPEDSSIYLCSAMGQPNTEAFFGQGTRLTVV.

This clonotype has more than one count but fewer than ten. The V gene is TRBV6-1, the J gene TRBJ1-5, with D hard to call. The germline CDR1 and CDR2 sequences are MNHNS and SASEGT. V shed 4 bases and J shed 6 bases, with 1 base lying between them. The CDR3 length is 10 residues. The CDR3: CASSVQPQHF. The CDR3, as DNA: TGTGCCAGCAGTGTTCAGCCCCAGCATTTT.

The J gene is TRBJ2-1, the V gene TRBV28; D is tentatively TRBD1 or TRBD2 (6 bases each). V gave up 3 bases and J gave up 12 bases, with 9 bases separating them. The CDR3 is made up of 11 amino acids. Per germline, CDR1 MDHEN and CDR2 SYDVKM. The DNA of the CDR3 is TGTGCCAGCAGTTTCGGGGGCGGGCAGTTCTTC. Its protein product is CASSFGGGQFF. Complete variable domain (other parts from reference TRBV28 and TRBJ2-1): DVKVTQSSRYLVKRTGEKVFLECVQDMDHENMFWYRQDPGLGLRLIYFSYDVKMKEKGDIPEGYSVSREKKERFSLILESASTNQTSMYLCASSFGGGQFFGPGTRLTVL.

V is TRBV11-3 and J is TRBJ2-5, with TRBD2 matching over 13 bases. The germline V gene has CDR1 SGHNT and CDR2 YENEEA. The CDR3 spans 17 residues. Trimming took 4 bases from V and 5 from J; bases not matched to a gene: 10. CDR3: CASSSRSPLAGGETQYF. In DNA form, the CDR3 reads TGTGCCAGCAGCTCCAGATCTCCACTAGCGGGGGGGGAGACCCAGTACTTC.

CDR3: CACNTFGGNQPQHF. As DNA, the CDR3 is TGTGCCTGCAATACCTTTGGAGGCAATCAGCCCCAGCATTTT. This chain joins TRBV7-9 and TRBJ1-5; D call uncertain. Trimming removed 11 bases at V and 2 bases at J, with 16 bases between. CDR1 is SEHNR, CDR2 FQNEAQ, per germline (reference sequence). There are 14 residues in the CDR3.